This T cell receptor beta chain stems from a study of blood T cell repertoires in COVID-19. On the study more broadly: The United States, Italy and Spain were the sources of the acute and convalescent COVID-19 samples.

The authors' processing: Reference gene primer amplification yielded estimated nucleated cell counts. Profiling relied on immunoSEQ multiplex PCR, and the TCRdb table lists in-frame clones only, not all of them. From that table come the V and J calls and clone size; the DNA was used to work out D and trimming. The profile covers over 85,000 clones, with roughly 87% appearing a single time and more than 4.5% taken by the ten largest. Germline V gene lookup returns CDR1 SGHTA and CDR2 FQGNSA. V lost 3 bases and J lost 6, with 11 bases in between. The CDR3 is made up of 13 amino acids. The receptor was isolated from a woman between 50 and 59 years old with COVID-19, enrolled during active disease. V gene TRBV7-2 combines with J gene TRBJ1-2; weak D call: TRBD1 (6 bases). Sequences were obtained from peripheral blood. The CDR3: CASSFRGGNGYTF. In DNA, the CDR3 is TGTGCCAGCAGCTTCAGGGGTGGAAATGGCTACACCTTC.